This T cell receptor beta chain was obtained from a study of technical replicates of blood from a handful of donors. Here immunoSEQ multiplex PCR was the method, and the copy in TCRdb shows in-frame clones only, minus some. The top ten clones hold around 0.25% of a sample with under 100,000 clones, 94% of them seen once. The sample consisted of T cells isolated from PBMCs. This TCR was sampled from a human donor in good health.

The CDR3 loop is CASSLGGQGFGYTF. CDR3 DNA sequence: TGTGCCAGCAGCTTGGGGGGACAGGGGTTTGGCTACACCTTC. V is TRBV5-6 and J is TRBJ1-2; 10 positions agree with TRBD1. This CDR3 spans 14 amino acids. Germline loops: CDR1 SGHDT, CDR2 YYEEEE. The junction had 3 bases not matched to a gene; V was cut back by 0 bases and J by 7 bases.